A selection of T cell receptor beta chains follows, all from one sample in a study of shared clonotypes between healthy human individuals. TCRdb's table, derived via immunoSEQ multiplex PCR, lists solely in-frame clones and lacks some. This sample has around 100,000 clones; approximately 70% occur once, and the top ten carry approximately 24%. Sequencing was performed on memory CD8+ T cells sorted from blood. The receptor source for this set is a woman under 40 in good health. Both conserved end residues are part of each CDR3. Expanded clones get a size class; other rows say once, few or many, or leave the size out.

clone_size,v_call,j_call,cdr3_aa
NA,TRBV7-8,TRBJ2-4,CASSSGSKNIQYF
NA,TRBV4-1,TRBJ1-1,CASSHTDRLGEAFF
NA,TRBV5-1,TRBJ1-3,CASSSDRGSGNTIYF
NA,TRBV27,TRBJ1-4,CASSDRSTNEKLFF
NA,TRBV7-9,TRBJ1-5,CASSPGSGPYQPQHF
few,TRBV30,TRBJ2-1,CAWSVLAGVVYNEQFF
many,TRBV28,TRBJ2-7,CASNLAGGQSYEQYF
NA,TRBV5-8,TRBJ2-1,CASSPAGGSLNEQFF
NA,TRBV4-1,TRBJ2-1,CASKLAGVSNEQFF
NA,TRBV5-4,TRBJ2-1,CASSLPERYEQFF
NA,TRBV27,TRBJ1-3,CASSPRLGYGNTIYF
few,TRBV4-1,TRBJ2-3,CASSRLAGEGDTQYF
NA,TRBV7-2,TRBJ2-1,CASSLVDKIAPGGFF
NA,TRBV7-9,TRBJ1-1,CASSLSRGDTEAFF
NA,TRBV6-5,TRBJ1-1,CASSYEGRGYTEAFF
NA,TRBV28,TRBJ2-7,CASSALAYEQYF
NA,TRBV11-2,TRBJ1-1,CASSLLYGTGDTEAFF
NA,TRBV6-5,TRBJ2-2,CASRNRGRAVGELFF
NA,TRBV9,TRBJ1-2,CASSARQGTDGYTF
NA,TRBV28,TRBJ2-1,CASSLTSGRSEQFF
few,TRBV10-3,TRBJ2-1,CAISDIAGVQFF
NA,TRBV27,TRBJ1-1,CASRTGGGPYTEAFF
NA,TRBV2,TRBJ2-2,CASTGTGDTGELFF
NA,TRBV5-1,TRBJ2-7,CASSLVRWGTYEQYF
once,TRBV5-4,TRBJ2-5,CASNGGAEETQYF
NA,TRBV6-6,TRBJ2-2,CASSYSFPGQAGELFF
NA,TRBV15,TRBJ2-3,CATSRDKGTTSTDTQYF
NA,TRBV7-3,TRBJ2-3,CASSFQTSGDTDTQYF
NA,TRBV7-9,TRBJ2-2,CASKEGVTGELFF
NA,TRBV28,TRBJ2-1,CASSLRFRDTYNEQFF
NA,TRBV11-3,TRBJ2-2,CASSPGLANTGELFF
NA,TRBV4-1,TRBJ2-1,CASSLRSSGSLNEQFF
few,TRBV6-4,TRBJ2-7,CASSEEEAGGNEQYF
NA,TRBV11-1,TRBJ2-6,CASVRTGPPSGANVLTF
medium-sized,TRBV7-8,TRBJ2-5,CASSLDRGPGTQYF
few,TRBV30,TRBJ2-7,CAFRTGGYEQYF
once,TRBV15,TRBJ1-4,CATSRSLGEKLFF
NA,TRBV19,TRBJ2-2,CASKDRVYTGELFF
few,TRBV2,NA,CASTPREQGSYEQYF
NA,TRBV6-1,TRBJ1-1,CASSEPSRRGGTEAFF
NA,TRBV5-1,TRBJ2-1,CASSLAPSGNSYNEQFF
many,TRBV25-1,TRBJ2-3,CASRRSGTITDTQYF